This T cell receptor (beta chain) was recovered during a study of response to subunit inactivated influenza vaccine. V dropped 5 bases and J dropped 0; count of bases not matched to a gene: 5. CDR1 and CDR2 (germline): SGHRS, YFSETQ. CDR3 length: 16 residues. Only a few counts were recorded for this clonotype. From the RT-PCR reads, TCRdb called clonotypes with MiXCR, one entry per CDR3 protein. The data contain a few hundred thousand distinct CDR3 sequences, more than 7% of them singletons. This TCR derives from a man between 50 and 70 years old who received an inactivated influenza vaccine. The specimen was PBMCs from blood, collected less than 30 months after vaccination. The rearrangement joins TRBV5-1 to TRBJ2-1, with 10 nucleotides matching TRBD2. In DNA, the CDR3 is TGCGCCAGCAGTCGTAAGCGGGGGGGCTCCTACAATGAGCAGTTCTTC. Its translation is CASSRKRGGSYNEQFF.